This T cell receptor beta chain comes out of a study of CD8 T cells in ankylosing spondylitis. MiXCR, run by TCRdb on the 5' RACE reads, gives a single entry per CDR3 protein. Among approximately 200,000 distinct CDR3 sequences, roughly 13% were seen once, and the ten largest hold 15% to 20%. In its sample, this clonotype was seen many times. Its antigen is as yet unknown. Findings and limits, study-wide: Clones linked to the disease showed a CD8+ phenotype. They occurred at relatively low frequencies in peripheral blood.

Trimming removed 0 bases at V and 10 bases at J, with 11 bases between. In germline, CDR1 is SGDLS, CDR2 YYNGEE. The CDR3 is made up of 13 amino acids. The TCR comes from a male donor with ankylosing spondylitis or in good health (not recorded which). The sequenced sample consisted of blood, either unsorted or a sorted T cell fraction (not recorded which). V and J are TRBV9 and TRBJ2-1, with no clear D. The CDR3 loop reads CASSVESRHEQFF. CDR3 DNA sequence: TGTGCCAGCAGCGTAGAGAGCAGACACGAGCAGTTCTTC.